This T cell receptor (beta chain) was identified during a study of T-cell memory formation after mild COVID-19. Study conclusions and caveats: Some responding clones appeared in pre-infection memory, suggesting cross-reactive memory joined.

Remarks on this clonotype: Its cognate antigen is unknown.

TCRdb analysed the 5' RACE reads with MiXCR anew, one entry per CDR3 protein. The sample has roughly 170,000 distinct CDR3 sequences, around 20% seen once. From germline, CDR1 is DFQATT and CDR2 SNEGSKA (reference sequence). This CDR3 is 14 amino acids long. The germline V and J ends were trimmed by 5 bases and 4 bases, with 17 bases remaining between them. The sample comprised PBMCs or a T cell subset sorted from them (not recorded which). This clonotype was obtained from a man between 18 and 35 years old who had mild COVID-19 (a few samples of this study predate the infection). Cell type and time point are not known. The V call is TRBV20-1, the J call TRBJ1-2; no clear D. CDR3 in DNA: TGCAGTGCTGCCCGGGCCCTTGGCAGCTATGGCTACACCTTC. Translated: CSAARALGSYGYTF.